The source of this T cell receptor (beta chain) is a study of control samples from healthy donors and cancer patients. The repertoire was sequenced with immunoSEQ multiplex PCR; TCRdb's copy has only in-frame clones and lacks some. This table has approximately 160,000 clones, 92% appearing once. This clone was seen more than once but under ten times. V was trimmed by 8 bases and J by 9 bases, leaving 17 bases between them. From germline, CDR1 is MGHDK and CDR2 SYGVNS. CDR3 length: 12 amino acids. The sequence was obtained from a woman aged 25 to 39 in good health. The sample taken for sequencing was blood. The chain carries TRBV25-1 and TRBJ2-7, with D possibly TRBD1 on 5 matching bases. As DNA, the CDR3 is TGTGCCAGCGCAAGTCAGGGTCCAGCGCAGTACTTC. It is translated as CASASQGPAQYF.